A selection of T cell receptor beta chains follows, all from one sample in a study of cytomegalovirus exposure and HLA in healthy donors. Here immunoSEQ multiplex PCR was the method, and the copy in TCRdb shows in-frame clones only, minus some. The table has about 100,000 clones, about 70% seen once; the top ten hold around 14%. The sequenced sample was PBMCs. All receptors come from a woman between 70 and 85 years old in good health and CMV-seropositive. CDR3s include the opening cysteine and the closing phenylalanine or tryptophan. A D gene is named only where the DNA matches it firmly. Size values are once, few and many counts, or a class for expanded clones, and some rows have none.

>.|few|TRBV5-1|TRBJ2-3
TGCGCCAGCAGCCCTTCCACAGATACGCAGTATTTT
CASSPSTDTQYF
>TRBD1|.|TRBV5-1|TRBJ2-7
TGCGCCAGCAGCTGGGGACAGGGGCGGGCCTACGAGCAGTACTTC
CASSWGQGRAYEQYF
>.|.|TRBV11-2|TRBJ2-2
TGTGCCAGCAGCTTAGTATGGGGCGACACCGGGGAGCTGTTTTTT
CASSLVWGDTGELFF
>.|.|TRBV7-3|TRBJ2-2
TGTGCCAGCAGCTTAGGCTGGACTTCGAACACCGGGGAGCTGTTTTTT
CASSLGWTSNTGELFF
>.|few|TRBV5-1|TRBJ1-2
TGCGCCAGCAGCTTGACCAGGGGAAACTATGGCTACACCTTC
CASSLTRGNYGYTF
>.|.|TRBV2|TRBJ1-1
TGTGCCAGCAGTGGTTCGGACAGGAACACTGAAGCTTTCTTT
CASSGSDRNTEAFF
>TRBD1|.|TRBV27|TRBJ1-1
TGTGCCAGCAGTTTCCAAGGGACAGGGACGAACACTGAAGCTTTCTTT
CASSFQGTGTNTEAFF
>TRBD1|.|TRBV7-2|TRBJ1-2
TGTGCCAGCAGATATGACAGGGCCGGAGTCTATGGCTACACCTTC
CASRYDRAGVYGYTF
>TRBD1|once|TRBV7-9|TRBJ1-5
TGTGCCAGCAGCTTAGCCGACAGGGGTGGCAATCAGCCCCAGCATTTT
CASSLADRGGNQPQHF
>TRBD1|.|TRBV4-1|TRBJ2-7
TGCGCCAGCAGTCAAGACCCGGGACAGGGAACTCGGGAGCAGTACTTC
CASSQDPGQGTREQYF
>TRBD1|.|TRBV4-2|TRBJ2-3
TGTGCCAGCAGCCAAGCGCCGGGACAGGGCACAGATACGCAGTATTTT
CASSQAPGQGTDTQYF
>.|.|TRBV6-1|TRBJ2-7
TGTGCCAGCAGGGCAGGGATCGGGTACGAGCAGTACTTC
CASRAGIGYEQYF
>TRBD1|few|TRBV28|TRBJ1-6
TGTGCCAGCAGATACTTCAGGGGGCCGAGAACCTATTCACCCCTCCACTTT
CASRYFRGPRTYSPLHF
>TRBD2|few|TRBV5-4|TRBJ2-4
TGTGCCAGCAGCCCCGACCTAGCGGGAGTGCAGTACTTC
CASSPDLAGVQYF
>.|.|TRBV2|TRBJ1-1
TGTGCCAGCAGGGTGGACAGGAACACTGAAGCTTTCTTT
CASRVDRNTEAFF